The 17 T cell receptor beta chains presented below share a single source sample, sequenced in a study of OX40 agonist ivuxolimab in advanced cancers. Clones were sequenced by immunoSEQ multiplex PCR, and TCRdb holds only the in-frame ones, with some missing. The data contain about 64,000 clones, more than 80% of them seen just once; the ten biggest clones take up 14%. This sample comprised CD4+ or CD8+ T cells sorted from blood, obtained in a trial of the OX40 agonist ivuxolimab. The receptor set was obtained from an adult with an advanced solid tumor such as melanoma, head and neck, liver or kidney cancer.

The V call is TRBV19, the J call TRBJ1-5; D is unclear. V lost 1 base, J lost 2 bases, and 9 bases lay in between. The V gene's germline CDR1 is LNHDA and CDR2 SQIVND (reference sequence). This CDR3 is built from 15 residues. The CDR3 reads CASSIATRGNQPQHF. The CDR3 DNA reads as TGTGCCAGTAGTATAGCAACGAGGGGCAATCAGCCCCAGCATTTT.

The table lists this clone with many counts. V usage is TRBV7-9 and J usage is TRBJ2-6; TRBD1 matches at 8 bases. The germline CDR1 and CDR2 sequences are SEHNR and FQNEAQ (reference sequence). V lost 4 bases and J lost 0; bases outside the gene matches: 8. The CDR3 runs 18 residues. Here the CDR3 reads CASSSTGELGSGANVLTF. Written as DNA, the CDR3 is TGTGCCAGCAGCTCGACAGGGGAACTCGGCTCTGGGGCCAACGTCCTGACTTTC.

The CDR3: CASSAGGWNTEAFF. In nucleotides, the CDR3 is TGTGCCAGCAGCGCCGGCGGGTGGAACACTGAAGCTTTCTTT. The chain has TRBV9 and TRBJ1-1; D remains ambiguous. The CDR3 consists of 14 residues. In germline, CDR1 is SGDLS, CDR2 YYNGEE. Trimming took 3 bases from V and 1 from J, leaving 10 bases between them.

As to this clone: This sample includes further DNA sequences coding for the same CDR3. The chain joins TRBV27 to TRBJ1-5; D not resolved. This CDR3 is 14 amino acids long. The germline V gene encodes CDR1 MNHEY and CDR2 SMNVEV (reference sequence). V lost 0 bases and J lost 1, with 4 bases in between. CDR3 nucleotides: TGTGCCAGCAGTTTATCGGGCAGCAATCAGCCCCAGCATTTT. Translation: CASSLSGSNQPQHF.

The gene calls are TRBV7-9 and TRBJ2-7; D is unclear. This CDR3 is 14 amino acids long. The V and J ends lost 2 bases and 6 bases respectively, with 14 bases between them. Germline CDR1 is SEHNR and CDR2 is FQNEAQ (reference sequence). The CDR3 coding sequence is TGTGCCAGCAGCTTAACCCCCAGTCGTGGCGAGCAGTACTTC. Its translation is CASSLTPSRGEQYF.

V is TRBV2 and J is TRBJ2-1; the match to TRBD2 covers 9 bases. The CDR3 is 15 amino acids. CDR1 SNHLY and CDR2 FYNNEI come from the germline V gene. The V and J ends lost 8 bases and 8 bases, in that order; junction bases with no gene match: 13. The CDR3 DNA is TGTGCCAGCCGTGGCGGCGGGGGGGCTACCCATGAGCAGTTCTTC. It is translated as CASRGGGGATHEQFF.

The chain is built from TRBV5-1 and TRBJ2-7, with D possibly TRBD1 on 5 matching bases. This CDR3 contains 13 residues. CDR1 is SGHRS, CDR2 YFSETQ, per germline. V lost 1 base, J lost 5 bases, and 10 bases lay in between. The CDR3 DNA sequence: TGCGCCAGCAGCTTGACGTCGGACAACGAGCAGTACTTC. This sequence encodes CASSLTSDNEQYF.

V is TRBV5-1 and J is TRBJ2-1; no definite D call. The V and J ends lost 1 base and 0 bases respectively, with 5 bases between them. The CDR3 totals 14 residues. The germline CDR1 and CDR2 sequences are SGHRS and YFSETQ. The CDR3: CASSLYSSYNEQFF. DNA of the CDR3: TGCGCCAGCAGCTTGTACAGCTCCTACAATGAGCAGTTCTTC.

V and J are TRBV19 and TRBJ2-1, with TRBD2 identical over 11 bases. CDR3 length: 15 amino acids. The ends lost 7 bases at V and 7 bases at J; junction bases unmatched: 9. Germline V gene data show CDR1 as LNHDA and CDR2 as SQIVND (reference sequence). The CDR3 is CASTITSGRRNEQFF. CDR3 sequence (DNA): TGTGCCAGTACGATTACTAGCGGGAGAAGGAATGAGCAGTTCTTC. The complete variable domain, with remaining parts taken from reference TRBV19 and TRBJ2-1, reads DGGITQSPKYLFRKEGQNVTLSCEQNLNHDAMYWYRQDPGQGLRLIYYSQIVNDFQKGDIAEGYSVSREKKESFPLTVTSAQKNPTAFYLCASTITSGRRNEQFFGPGTRLTVL.

In this sample, this clone turned up a few times. V usage is TRBV7-9 and J usage is TRBJ2-2; the match to TRBD1 covers 12 bases. The CDR3 runs 17 residues. Trimming cost V 4 bases and J 5 bases; bases outside gene matches: 8. Germline CDR1 SEHNR, CDR2 FQNEAQ (reference sequence). Here the CDR3 reads CASSSPGTGGRTGELFF. The CDR3 DNA follows: TGTGCCAGCAGCTCCCCTGGGACAGGGGGCAGGACCGGGGAGCTGTTTTTT.

The chain recombines TRBV27 with TRBJ1-2; D remains ambiguous. CDR3 length equals 12 residues. Germline values: CDR1 MNHEY, CDR2 SMNVEV (reference sequence). Trimming left V 6 bases short and J 2 bases short, with 7 bases between. Here the CDR3 reads CASRQTNYGYTF. CDR3 sequence (DNA): TGTGCCAGCAGGCAGACCAACTATGGCTACACCTTC.

The rearrangement uses TRBV6-6 and TRBJ1-1; D call uncertain. This CDR3 is 12 amino acids long. CDR1 is MNHNY, CDR2 SVGAGI, per germline (reference sequence). The V and J ends lost 2 bases and 3 bases respectively, with 4 bases between them. Here the CDR3 reads CASSYRDTEAFF. In DNA form, the CDR3 reads TGTGCCAGCAGTTACAGGGACACTGAAGCTTTCTTT.

The rearrangement links TRBV19 to TRBJ2-3; D possibly corresponds to TRBD2 (8 bases). The germline V gene has CDR1 LNHDA and CDR2 SQIVND (reference sequence). The ends were cut back, 5 bases at V and 1 base at J, with 25 bases in the middle. CDR3 length: 19 residues. The CDR3 region is CASSGPGGGGGLRTDTQYF. CDR3 sequence (DNA): TGTGCCAGTAGTGGCCCGGGAGGGGGCGGGGGCCTACGCACAGATACGCAGTATTTT.

This chain uses TRBV14 with TRBJ1-1; D gene ambiguous. Germline V gene data show CDR1 as SGHDN and CDR2 as FVKESK. V gave up 2 bases and J gave up 11 bases, with 15 bases separating them. CDR3 length equals 13 residues. CDR3 DNA: TGTGCCAGCAGCCAATCGACCCTGTCAGCGGCTTTCTTT. Translating it yields CASSQSTLSAAFF.

The genes are TRBV19 and TRBJ1-5; weak D call: TRBD1 (5 bases). The germline V and J ends were trimmed by 2 bases and 7 bases, with 15 bases remaining between them. Germline CDR1 is LNHDA and CDR2 is SQIVND (reference sequence). This CDR3 is built from 15 residues. The CDR3 DNA follows: TGTGCCAGTAGTATATTAGGCGGGGGTCGACAGCCCCAGCATTTT. It specifies CASSILGGGRQPQHF.

The chain carries TRBV7-9 and TRBJ1-2; D call uncertain. Between the trimmed V and J ends, which lost 1 base and 2 bases, there was a span of 11 bases. This CDR3 comprises 15 residues. Germline CDR1 reads SEHNR; CDR2 reads FQNEAQ (reference sequence). The CDR3 bases are TGTGCCAGCAGCTTAGAGTCCGTTTACAACTATGGCTACACCTTC. Translated: CASSLESVYNYGYTF.

The chain employs TRBV6-5 and TRBJ1-2, with D unresolved. CDR1 and CDR2 (germline): MNHEY, SVGAGI. This CDR3 has 11 amino acids. The ends were cut back, 4 bases at V and 10 bases at J, with 10 bases in the middle. The CDR3 sequence: CASSFGRAYTF. The CDR3 nucleotides are TGTGCCAGCAGTTTCGGACGGGCCTACACCTTC.